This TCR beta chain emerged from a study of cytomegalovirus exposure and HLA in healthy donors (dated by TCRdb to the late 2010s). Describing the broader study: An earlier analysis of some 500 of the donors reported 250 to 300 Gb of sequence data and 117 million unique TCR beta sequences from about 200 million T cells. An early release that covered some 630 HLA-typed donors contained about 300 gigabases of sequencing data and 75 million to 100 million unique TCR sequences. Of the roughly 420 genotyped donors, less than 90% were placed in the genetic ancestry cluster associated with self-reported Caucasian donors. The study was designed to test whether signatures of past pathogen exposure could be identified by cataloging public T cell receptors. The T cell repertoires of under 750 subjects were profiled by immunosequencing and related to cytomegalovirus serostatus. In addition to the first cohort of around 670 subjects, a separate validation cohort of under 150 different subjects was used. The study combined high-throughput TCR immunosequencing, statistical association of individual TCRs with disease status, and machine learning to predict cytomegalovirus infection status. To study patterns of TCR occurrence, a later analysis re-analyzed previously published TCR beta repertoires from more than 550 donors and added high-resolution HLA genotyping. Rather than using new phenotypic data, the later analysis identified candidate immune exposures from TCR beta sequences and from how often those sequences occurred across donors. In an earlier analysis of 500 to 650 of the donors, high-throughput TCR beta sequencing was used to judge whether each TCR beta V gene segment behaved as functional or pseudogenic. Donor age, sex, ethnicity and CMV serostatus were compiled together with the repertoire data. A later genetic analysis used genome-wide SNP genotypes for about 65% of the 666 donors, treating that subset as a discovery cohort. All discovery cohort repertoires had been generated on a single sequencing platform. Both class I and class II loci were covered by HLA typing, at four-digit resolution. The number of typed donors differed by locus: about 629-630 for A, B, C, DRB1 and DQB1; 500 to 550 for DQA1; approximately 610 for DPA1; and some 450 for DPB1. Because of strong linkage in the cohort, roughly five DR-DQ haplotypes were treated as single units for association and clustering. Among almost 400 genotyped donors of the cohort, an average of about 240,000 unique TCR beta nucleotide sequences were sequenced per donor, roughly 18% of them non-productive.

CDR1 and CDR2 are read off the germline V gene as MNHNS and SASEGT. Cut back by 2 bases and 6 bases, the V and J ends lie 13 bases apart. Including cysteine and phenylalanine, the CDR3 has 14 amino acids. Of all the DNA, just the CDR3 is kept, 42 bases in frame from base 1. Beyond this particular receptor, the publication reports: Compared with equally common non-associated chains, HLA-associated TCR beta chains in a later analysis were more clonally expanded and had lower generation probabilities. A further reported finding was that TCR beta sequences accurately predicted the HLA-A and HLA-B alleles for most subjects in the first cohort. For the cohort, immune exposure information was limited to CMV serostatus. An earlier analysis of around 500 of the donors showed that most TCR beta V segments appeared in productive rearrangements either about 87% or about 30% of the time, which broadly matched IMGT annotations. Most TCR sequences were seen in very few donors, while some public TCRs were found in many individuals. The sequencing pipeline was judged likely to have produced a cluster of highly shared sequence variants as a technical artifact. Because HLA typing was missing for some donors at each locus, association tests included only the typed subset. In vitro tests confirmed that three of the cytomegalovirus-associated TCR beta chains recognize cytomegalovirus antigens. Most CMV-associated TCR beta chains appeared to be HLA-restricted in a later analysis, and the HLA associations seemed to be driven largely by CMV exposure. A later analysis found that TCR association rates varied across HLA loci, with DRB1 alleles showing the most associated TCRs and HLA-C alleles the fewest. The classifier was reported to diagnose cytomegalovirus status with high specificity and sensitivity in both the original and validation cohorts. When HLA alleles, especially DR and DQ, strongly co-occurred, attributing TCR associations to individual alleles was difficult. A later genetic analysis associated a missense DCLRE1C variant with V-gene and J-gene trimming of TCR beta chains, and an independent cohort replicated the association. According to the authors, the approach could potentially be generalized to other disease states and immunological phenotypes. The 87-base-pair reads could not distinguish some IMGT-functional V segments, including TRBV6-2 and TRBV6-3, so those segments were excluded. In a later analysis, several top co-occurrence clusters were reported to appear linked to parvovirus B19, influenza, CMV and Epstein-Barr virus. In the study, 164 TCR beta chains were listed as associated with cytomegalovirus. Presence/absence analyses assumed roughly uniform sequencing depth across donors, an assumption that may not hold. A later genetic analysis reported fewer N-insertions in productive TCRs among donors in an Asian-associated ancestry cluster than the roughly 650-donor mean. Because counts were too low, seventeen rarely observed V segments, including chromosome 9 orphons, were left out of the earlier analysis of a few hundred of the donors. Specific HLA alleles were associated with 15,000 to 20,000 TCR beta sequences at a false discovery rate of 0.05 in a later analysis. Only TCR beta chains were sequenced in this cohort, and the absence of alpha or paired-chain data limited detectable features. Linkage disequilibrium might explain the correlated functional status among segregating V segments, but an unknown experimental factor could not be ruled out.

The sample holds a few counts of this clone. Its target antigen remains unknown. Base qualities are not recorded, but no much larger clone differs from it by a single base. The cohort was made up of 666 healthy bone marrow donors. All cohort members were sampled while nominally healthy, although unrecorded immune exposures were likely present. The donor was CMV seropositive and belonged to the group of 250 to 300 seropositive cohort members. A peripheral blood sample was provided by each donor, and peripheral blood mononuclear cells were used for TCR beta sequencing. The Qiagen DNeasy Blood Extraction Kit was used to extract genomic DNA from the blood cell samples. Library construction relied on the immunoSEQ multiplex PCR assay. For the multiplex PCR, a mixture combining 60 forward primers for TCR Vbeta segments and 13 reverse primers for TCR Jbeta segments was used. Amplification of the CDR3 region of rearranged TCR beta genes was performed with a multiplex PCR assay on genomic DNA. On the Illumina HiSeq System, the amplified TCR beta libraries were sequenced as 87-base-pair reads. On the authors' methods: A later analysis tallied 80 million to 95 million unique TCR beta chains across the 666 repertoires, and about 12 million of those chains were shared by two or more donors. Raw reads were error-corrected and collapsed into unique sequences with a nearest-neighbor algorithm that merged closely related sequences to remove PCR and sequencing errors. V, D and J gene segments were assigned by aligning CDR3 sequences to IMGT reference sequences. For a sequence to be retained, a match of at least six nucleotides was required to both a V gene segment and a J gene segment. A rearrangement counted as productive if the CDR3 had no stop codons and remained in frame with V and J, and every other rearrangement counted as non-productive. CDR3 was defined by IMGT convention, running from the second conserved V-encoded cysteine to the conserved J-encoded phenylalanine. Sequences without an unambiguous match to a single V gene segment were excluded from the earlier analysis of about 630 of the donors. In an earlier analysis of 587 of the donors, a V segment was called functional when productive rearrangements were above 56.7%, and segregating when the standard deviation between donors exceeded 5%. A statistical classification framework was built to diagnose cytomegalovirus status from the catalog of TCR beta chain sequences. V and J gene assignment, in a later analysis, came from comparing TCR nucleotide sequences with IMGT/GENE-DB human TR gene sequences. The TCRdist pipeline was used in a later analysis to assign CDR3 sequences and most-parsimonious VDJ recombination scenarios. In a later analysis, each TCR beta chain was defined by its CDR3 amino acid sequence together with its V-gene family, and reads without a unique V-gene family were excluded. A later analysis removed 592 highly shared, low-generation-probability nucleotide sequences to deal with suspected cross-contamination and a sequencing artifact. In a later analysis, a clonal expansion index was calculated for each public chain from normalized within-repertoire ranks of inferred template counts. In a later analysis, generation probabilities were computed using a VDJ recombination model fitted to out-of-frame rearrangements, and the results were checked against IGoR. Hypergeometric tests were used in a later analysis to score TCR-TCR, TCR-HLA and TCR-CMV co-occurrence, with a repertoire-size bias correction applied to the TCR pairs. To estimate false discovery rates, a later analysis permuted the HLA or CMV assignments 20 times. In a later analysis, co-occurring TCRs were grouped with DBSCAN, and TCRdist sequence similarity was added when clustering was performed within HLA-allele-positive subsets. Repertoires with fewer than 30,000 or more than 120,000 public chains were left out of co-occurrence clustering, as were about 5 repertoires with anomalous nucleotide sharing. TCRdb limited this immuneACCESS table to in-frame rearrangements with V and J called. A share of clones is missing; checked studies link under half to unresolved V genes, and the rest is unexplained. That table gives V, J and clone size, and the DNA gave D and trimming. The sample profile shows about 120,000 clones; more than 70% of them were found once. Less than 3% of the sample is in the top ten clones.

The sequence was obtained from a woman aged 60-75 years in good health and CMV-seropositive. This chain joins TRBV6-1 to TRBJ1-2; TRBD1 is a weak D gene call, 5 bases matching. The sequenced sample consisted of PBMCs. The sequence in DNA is TGTGCCAGCAGTGAACGCAGGGATAGTGATGGCTACACCTTC. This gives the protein CASSERRDSDGYTF.